A selection of T cell receptor beta chains follows, all from one sample in a study of human T cells and chemical hapten exposure. From the RACE reads, TCRdb called clonotypes with MiXCR, one entry per CDR3 protein. Among about 70,000 distinct CDR3 sequences listed, 6% to 7% were seen once. The sample comprised whole blood. All receptors come from a female donor in good health. Some clones in this sample may be carry-over from other donors' samples. CDR3s include the opening cysteine and the closing phenylalanine or tryptophan. Fields, in order: J gene, D gene, clone size, V gene, CDR3 DNA, CDR3 protein. A D gene is named only where the DNA matches it firmly. Where a row states a size, it is once, few, many or the class of an expanded clone; other rows omit it.

J: TRBJ2-7; D: -; size: few; V: TRBV28; DNA: TGTGCCAGCAGTTTAGGGCAGCACTACGAGCAGTACTTC; CDR3: CASSLGQHYEQYF
J: TRBJ2-7; D: TRBD1; size: few; V: TRBV5-1; DNA: TGCGCCAGCAGCTACGCCCCGGGACAGGACTACGAGCAGTACTTC; CDR3: CASSYAPGQDYEQYF
J: TRBJ2-7; D: -; size: -; V: TRBV6-5; DNA: TGTGCCAGCAGTTACCAGGGCCTACCCTACGAGCAGTACTTC; CDR3: CASSYQGLPYEQYF
J: TRBJ1-1; D: -; size: many; V: TRBV28; DNA: TGTGCCAGCAGTTTAAGGAGGTGGGGAGCCATAAACACTGAAGCTTTCTTT; CDR3: CASSLRRWGAINTEAFF
J: TRBJ2-7; D: -; size: many; V: TRBV5-1; DNA: TGCGCCAGCAGCGAAAACATCTACGAGCAGTACTTC; CDR3: CASSENIYEQYF
J: TRBJ2-3; D: -; size: many; V: TRBV6-1; DNA: TGTGCCAGCACCCTACGGGGGGCCCCCGATAGCACAGATACGCAGTATTTT; CDR3: CASTLRGAPDSTDTQYF
J: TRBJ1-4; D: -; size: few; V: TRBV9; DNA: TGTGCCAGCAGCGTAGCCCCCGGGGGGGGGAATGAAAAACTGTTTTTT; CDR3: CASSVAPGGGNEKLFF
J: TRBJ1-1; D: -; size: few; V: TRBV4-1; DNA: TGCGCCAGCAGCCCGGGACAACGAGGCACTGAAGCTTTCTTT; CDR3: CASSPGQRGTEAFF
J: TRBJ2-7; D: -; size: -; V: TRBV5-1; DNA: TGCGCCAGCAGCTCTCTCCCGGACAAGTCCTACGAGCAGTACTTC; CDR3: CASSSLPDKSYEQYF
J: TRBJ2-1; D: -; size: -; V: TRBV20-1; DNA: TGCAGTGCTTCCCGTGAAGTCTACAATGAGCAGTTCTTC; CDR3: CSASREVYNEQFF
J: TRBJ1-2; D: -; size: few; V: TRBV20-1; DNA: TGCAGTGCTCAGCAGGTGATCTATGGCTACACCTTC; CDR3: CSAQQVIYGYTF
J: TRBJ1-6; D: -; size: many; V: TRBV6-1; DNA: TGTGCCAGCAGTGACCCCGGCAGGCACCTCGTCGCCCCTAATTCACCCCTCCACTTT; CDR3: CASSDPGRHLVAPNSPLHF
J: TRBJ1-4; D: -; size: many; V: TRBV10-3; DNA: TGTGCCATCAGTGATGGAAGCCAGAGCCGGGAAAAACTGTTTTTT; CDR3: CAISDGSQSREKLFF
J: TRBJ2-7; D: TRBD1; size: -; V: TRBV29-1; DNA: TGCAGCGTTGCCGGACAGGGAACTTACGAGCAGTACTTC; CDR3: CSVAGQGTYEQYF
J: TRBJ2-7; D: TRBD2; size: medium-sized; V: TRBV25-1; DNA: TGTGCCAGCAGTGACGGGACTAGCGACACCTACGAGCAGTACTTC; CDR3: CASSDGTSDTYEQYF
J: TRBJ2-3; D: TRBD2; size: many; V: TRBV4-1; DNA: TGCGCCAGCAGCCAAGAAGTTTGGGCGGGAGGGGCAGATACGCAGTATTTT; CDR3: CASSQEVWAGGADTQYF
J: TRBJ1-6; D: TRBD1; size: few; V: TRBV5-1; DNA: TGCGCCAGCAGCTTGCGACAGGGAGGGTCACCCCTCCACTTT; CDR3: CASSLRQGGSPLHF
J: TRBJ2-1; D: -; size: -; V: TRBV2; DNA: TGTGCCAGCACCCAGTTCGGCACATCCGAGCAGTTCTTC; CDR3: CASTQFGTSEQFF
J: TRBJ1-5; D: TRBD1; size: many; V: TRBV6-2/TRBV6-3; DNA: TGTGCCAGCAATCCCCGGACAGGCAACAATCAGCCCCAGCATTTT; CDR3: CASNPRTGNNQPQHF
J: TRBJ2-3; D: -; size: many; V: TRBV14; DNA: TGTGCCAGCAGCCCAGATGTGATCACAGATACGCAGTATTTT; CDR3: CASSPDVITDTQYF
J: TRBJ2-7; D: -; size: many; V: TRBV28; DNA: TGTGCCAGCAGTCCAAAATTCGGACAAGCCTACGAGCAGTACTTC; CDR3: CASSPKFGQAYEQYF
J: TRBJ2-6; D: TRBD1; size: few; V: TRBV24-1; DNA: TGTGCCACCAGTGACCGGACAGGATCTGGGGCCAACGTCCTGACTTTC; CDR3: CATSDRTGSGANVLTF
J: TRBJ1-1; D: -; size: many; V: TRBV6-5; DNA: TGTGCCAGCAGACAGACGGGGAACACTGAAGCTTTCTTT; CDR3: CASRQTGNTEAFF
J: TRBJ1-1; D: TRBD1; size: few; V: TRBV11-2; DNA: TGTGCCAGCAGCTTGATCAGGGGGCGAACTGAAGCTTTCTTT; CDR3: CASSLIRGRTEAFF
J: TRBJ1-4; D: -; size: -; V: TRBV6-2/TRBV6-3; DNA: TGTGCCAGCAGACCCGGGACAAGTGAAAAACTGTTTTTT; CDR3: CASRPGTSEKLFF
J: TRBJ1-2; D: -; size: -; V: TRBV30; DNA: TGTGCCTGGAGGAAAGGGAGAGGCAGCTATGGCTACACCTTC; CDR3: CAWRKGRGSYGYTF
J: TRBJ2-2; D: TRBD2; size: few; V: TRBV25-1; DNA: TGTGCCAGCAGTGTCGCGGGAGCCGGGGAGCTGTTTTTT; CDR3: CASSVAGAGELFF
J: TRBJ1-5; D: TRBD1; size: many; V: TRBV3-1; DNA: TGTGCCAGCAGCCAAGTGTGGACAGGGGGGAGTCAGCCCCAGCATTTT; CDR3: CASSQVWTGGSQPQHF
J: TRBJ2-3; D: TRBD2; size: many; V: TRBV6-2/TRBV6-3; DNA: TGTGCCAGCAGTGGGACTAGCGGGATGGGTACAGATACGCAGTATTTT; CDR3: CASSGTSGMGTDTQYF
J: TRBJ2-5; D: TRBD1; size: few; V: TRBV29-1; DNA: TGCAGCGTTGGGGGGACAGGGAAAGAGACCCAGTACTTC; CDR3: CSVGGTGKETQYF
J: TRBJ2-4; D: -; size: many; V: TRBV7-9; DNA: TGTGCCAGCAAACGAGGAGTAGGGATTCAGTACTTC; CDR3: CASKRGVGIQYF
J: TRBJ1-5; D: TRBD1; size: many; V: TRBV6-6; DNA: TGTGCCAGCAGTTCCCGGACAGGAGAAAAAGAAAGCAATCAGCCCCAGCATTTT; CDR3: CASSSRTGEKESNQPQHF
J: TRBJ2-3; D: TRBD2; size: few; V: TRBV20-1; DNA: TGCAGTGCTGGGGGGGGGGGTTCGATCACAGATACGCAGTATTTT; CDR3: CSAGGGGSITDTQYF
J: TRBJ2-2; D: -; size: many; V: TRBV3-1; DNA: TGTGCCAGCAGCCACAGACTAGTCGCCGGGGAGCTGTTTTTT; CDR3: CASSHRLVAGELFF
J: TRBJ1-1; D: TRBD1; size: many; V: TRBV7-2; DNA: TGTGCCAGCAGCTTAGGCAGGGGGTGGACTGAAGCTTTCTTT; CDR3: CASSLGRGWTEAFF
J: TRBJ2-5; D: TRBD1; size: -; V: TRBV5-4; DNA: TGTGCCAGCAGCCCCCAGGACAGGCAAGAGACCCAGTACTTC; CDR3: CASSPQDRQETQYF
J: TRBJ2-1; D: TRBD1; size: few; V: TRBV7-2; DNA: TGTGCCAGCAGCTTGAAAACCGGGACAGGGGCAGGGAATGAGCAGTTCTTC; CDR3: CASSLKTGTGAGNEQFF
J: TRBJ2-2; D: -; size: few; V: TRBV3-1; DNA: TGTGCCAGCAGCCACGGGGGCGGGGAGCTGTTTTTT; CDR3: CASSHGGGELFF
J: TRBJ2-1; D: -; size: -; V: TRBV27; DNA: TGTGCCAGCAGTTTATCCCCCAATGAGCAGTTCTTC; CDR3: CASSLSPNEQFF
J: TRBJ2-7; D: -; size: few; V: TRBV20-1; DNA: TGCAGTGCTAGAGACGTGGGACAAGACTACGAGCAGTACTTC; CDR3: CSARDVGQDYEQYF
J: TRBJ2-3; D: TRBD2; size: few; V: TRBV28; DNA: TGTGCCAGCAGCCAAGCGGGACGCGAGGCAGATACGCAGTATTTT; CDR3: CASSQAGREADTQYF
J: TRBJ2-7; D: -; size: many; V: TRBV2; DNA: TGTGCCAGCTTGTATGGTAGCGGCTCCTACGAGCAGTACTTC; CDR3: CASLYGSGSYEQYF
J: TRBJ1-1; D: TRBD1; size: few; V: TRBV2; DNA: TGTGCCAGCAGGATAGACAGGGACACTGAAGCTTTCTTT; CDR3: CASRIDRDTEAFF
J: TRBJ2-3; D: TRBD2; size: few; V: TRBV7-8; DNA: TGTGCCAGCAGCACACTAGCGGGACCCACAGATACGCAGTATTTT; CDR3: CASSTLAGPTDTQYF
J: TRBJ2-3; D: TRBD2; size: many; V: TRBV10-2; DNA: TGCGCCAGCCGGAGCGGGACCACAGATACGCAGTATTTT; CDR3: CASRSGTTDTQYF
J: TRBJ2-3; D: TRBD2; size: many; V: TRBV20-1; DNA: TGCAGTGCTAGAGATTTACTAGCGGGAGGTGTCCAAGATACGCAGTATTTT; CDR3: CSARDLLAGGVQDTQYF
J: TRBJ1-4; D: -; size: -; V: TRBV6-5; DNA: TGTGCCAGCAGTTACTCGAATAAGTTAGGTGAAAAACTGTTTTTT; CDR3: CASSYSNKLGEKLFF
J: TRBJ2-7; D: TRBD1; size: many; V: TRBV5-1; DNA: TGCGCCAGCAGCTTCTCCCTGGGACAGACCTACGAGCAGTACTTC; CDR3: CASSFSLGQTYEQYF
J: TRBJ2-7; D: -; size: few; V: TRBV19; DNA: TGTGCCAGCAGGTCTCAGGGGTTTAGCTCCTACGAGCAGTACTTC; CDR3: CASRSQGFSSYEQYF
J: TRBJ2-3; D: -; size: few; V: TRBV27; DNA: TGTGCCAGCAGTTCCCCCATCGGCCGGCTCACAGATACGCAGTATTTT; CDR3: CASSSPIGRLTDTQYF
J: TRBJ2-7; D: -; size: few; V: TRBV7-6; DNA: TGTGCCAGCAGCTTAGGGGGCGGGGATCCCGAGCAGTACTTC; CDR3: CASSLGGGDPEQYF
J: TRBJ1-6; D: -; size: -; V: TRBV15; DNA: TGTGCCACCCCGTATTATCGACCCCTCCACTTT; CDR3: CATPYYRPLHF
J: TRBJ2-4; D: -; size: few; V: TRBV29-1; DNA: TGCAGCGCCATAGCCAAAAACATTCAGTACTTC; CDR3: CSAIAKNIQYF
J: TRBJ1-2; D: -; size: many; V: TRBV28; DNA: TGTGCCTACTCAGGGACGAGGGGCTACACCTTC; CDR3: CAYSGTRGYTF
J: TRBJ2-7; D: TRBD2; size: many; V: TRBV28; DNA: TGTGCCAGCAGTTTAGCGGGAGTCGTAAACGAGCAGTACTTC; CDR3: CASSLAGVVNEQYF
J: TRBJ1-4; D: -; size: few; V: TRBV4-1; DNA: TGCGCCAGCAGCCGAGAAGGGAATGAAAAACTGTTTTTT; CDR3: CASSREGNEKLFF
J: TRBJ2-1; D: -; size: -; V: TRBV9; DNA: TGTGCCAGCAGCGGCAGTAATGAGCAGTTCTTC; CDR3: CASSGSNEQFF
J: TRBJ2-1; D: -; size: many; V: TRBV11-2; DNA: TGTGCCAGCAAGGAGGACCAAACGGGTTACAATGAGCAGTTCTTC; CDR3: CASKEDQTGYNEQFF